The 16 T cell receptor beta chains given below trace back to one sample, sequenced in a study of vaccination effects on CD4 cells after COVID-19. No antigens are known for them. With the ViraFEST assay, the study expanded antigen-specific CD4+ T cells using viral peptide pools, then sequenced them. Subsequent to 10 days of culture, CD4+ T cells were isolated. The infection with SARS-CoV-2 (confirmed by PCR) occurred in this person between March and December 2020. Data came from immunoSEQ multiplex PCR; TCRdb stores just in-frame clones and leaves some out. This table has roughly 57,000 clones, under 80% appearing once. This sample comprised CD4+ T cells from PBMCs cultured with HIV peptides, obtained before COVID-19 vaccination. Subset reported: HIV-1 Nef peptide pool negative control/reference culture. Receptors were obtained from a human donor who had a prior SARS-CoV-2 infection.

The chain links TRBV27 to TRBJ2-4, with TRBD1 matching 7 bases. The CDR3 covers 15 residues. Germline V lookup: CDR1 MNHEY, CDR2 SMNVEV (reference sequence). After removal of 4 bases from V and 0 bases from J, the junction contained 3 bases not matched to a gene. CDR3 in amino acids: CASSYRGTAKNIQYF. In DNA, the CDR3 is TGTGCCAGCAGTTACAGGGGAACAGCCAAAAACATTCAGTACTTC.

Here the CDR3 DNA reads TGTGCCAGCAGCCAAGATATGTCATACCAGTGGGGACAGGGAGTGAGGGTCAACGAAAAACTGTTTTTT. It encodes CASSQDMSYQWGQGVRVNEKLFF. The rearrangement uses TRBV3-1 (or the pseudogene TRBV3-2) and TRBJ1-4, with 9 bases lining up with TRBD1. This CDR3 is 23 amino acids long. Germline-derived CDR1 and CDR2 are LGHDT and YNNKEL (reference sequence). The J segment lost 8 bases and the V segment lost 0 bases, leaving 28 bases of the junction unmatched.

The rearrangement joins TRBV4-1 to TRBJ2-3; D is unresolved. This CDR3 contains 14 residues. CDR1 is MGHRA, CDR2 YSYEKL, per germline. The V gene lost 0 bases and the J gene lost 0 bases, with 4 bases spanning the gap. As DNA, the CDR3 is TGCGCCAGCAGCCAAGATCCCAGCACAGATACGCAGTATTTT. Protein: CASSQDPSTDTQYF.

This rearrangement joins TRBV5-1 to TRBJ1-1; D call uncertain. The CDR3 length is 15 residues. Germline V gene sequence: CDR1 SGHRS, CDR2 YFSETQ. V lost 4 bases to trimming and J lost 1 base, with 14 bases between them. CDR3 DNA: TGCGCCAGCAGCGCCCGGACCGACCGGAACACTGAAGCTTTCTTT. Residues: CASSARTDRNTEAFF.

The genes are TRBV28 and TRBJ2-5; possibly TRBD2 for D (6 bases). The CDR3 totals 11 residues. Germline loops: CDR1 MDHEN, CDR2 SYDVKM. Here the CDR3 DNA reads TGTGGCGCGGGACTGTGGGAGACCCAGTACTTC. It is translated as CGAGLWETQYF.

The chain couples TRBV5-1 to TRBJ2-1, with 10 bases lining up with TRBD2. CDR3 size: 14 residues. Trimming took 4 bases from V and 8 from J; bases not matched to a gene: 6. CDR1 is SGHRS and CDR2 is YFSETQ in the germline V gene. The DNA of the CDR3 is TGCGCCAGCAGCATAGCGGGAGGTGGGGATGAGCAGTTCTTC. Translating it yields CASSIAGGGDEQFF.

The gene calls are TRBV12-3 or TRBV12-4 and TRBJ2-5; TRBD1 aligns across 7 bases. The CDR3 runs to 13 residues. Trimming removed 7 bases from V and 5 bases from J; junction bases left unmatched: 7. The CDR3 spells CASTMDRRETQYF. In nucleotides, the CDR3 is TGTGCCAGCACTATGGACAGGCGGGAGACCCAGTACTTC.

This chain connects TRBV5-1 to TRBJ2-6; D is perhaps TRBD1 or TRBD2 (6 bases each). The germline V gene encodes CDR1 SGHRS and CDR2 YFSETQ. The CDR3 covers 19 residues. V shed 3 bases and J shed 1 base, with 20 bases lying between them. CDR3 protein: CASSSDPPGAASGANVLTF. DNA for the CDR3: TGCGCCAGCAGCTCCGACCCACCGGGGGCGGCGTCTGGGGCCAACGTCCTGACTTTC.

This chain joins TRBV7-8 and TRBJ2-1; TRBD2 aligns across 8 bases. This CDR3 region has 16 residues. V shed 5 bases and J 6 bases; nucleotides not matched to a gene: 12. In germline, CDR1 is SGHVS, CDR2 FQNEAQ. The CDR3 reads CASSTRTGGPVNEQFF. In DNA, the CDR3 is TGTGCCAGCAGCACTCGGACGGGAGGGCCGGTCAATGAGCAGTTCTTC.

The table lists this clone with a count of one. The V call is TRBV2, the J call TRBJ2-5, with TRBD2 matching 7 bases. Germline-derived CDR1 and CDR2 are SNHLY and FYNNEI. The CDR3 has 16 residues. The trim removed 7 bases at V and 2 bases at J, leaving 13 bases unmatched. The CDR3 DNA reads as TGTGCCAGCAAGAAATCCGCCCTAGCGGATCAAGAGACCCAGTACTTC. The encoded protein is CASKKSALADQETQYF.

The rearrangement links TRBV3-1 (or the pseudogene TRBV3-2) to TRBJ2-1; D is unresolved. Trimming removed 5 bases from V and 0 bases from J, with 8 bases in between. Germline lookup yields CDR1 LGHDT and CDR2 YNNKEL (reference sequence). The CDR3 has 14 amino acids. This CDR3 reads CASSSRSSYNEQFF. The CDR3 DNA follows: TGTGCCAGCAGCTCTCGGAGCTCCTACAATGAGCAGTTCTTC.

The chain combines TRBV3-1 (or the pseudogene TRBV3-2) with TRBJ2-1; 8 bases are shared with TRBD2. The CDR3 consists of 16 residues. The junction had 9 bases not matched to a gene; V was cut back by 4 bases and J by 4 bases. The germline CDR1 and CDR2 sequences are LGHDT and YNNKEL (reference sequence). The CDR3 DNA reads as TGTGCCAGCAGCCTCCGGGCTCGGGGGGGGTACAATGAGCAGTTCTTC. Protein: CASSLRARGGYNEQFF.

CDR3 protein: CATSAWGRDGYGYTF. CDR3 coding DNA: TGTGCCACCAGCGCCTGGGGCAGGGACGGTTATGGCTACACCTTC. J is TRBJ1-2 and V is TRBV24-1; D possibly corresponds to TRBD1 (5 bases). Germline-derived CDR1 and CDR2 are KGHDR and SFDVKD. The length of the CDR3 is 15 residues. V dropped 7 bases and J dropped 5 bases, with 19 bases sitting between them.

The rearrangement links TRBV11-2 to TRBJ2-7, with 9 bases lining up with TRBD2. The V gene's germline CDR1 is SGHAT and CDR2 FQNNGV. This CDR3 has 15 residues. The V segment lost 5 bases and the J segment 3 bases; nucleotides outside the gene matches: 8. For the CDR3, the DNA is TGTGCCAGCAGCCCTGGGGTAGCGGGAGACTACGAGCAGTACTTC. Encoded protein: CASSPGVAGDYEQYF.

This clone showed up just once. This sequence joins TRBV28 and TRBJ2-7, with 8 bases that match TRBD1. V shed 4 bases, J shed 2 bases, and the junction held 7 bases outside the gene matches. CDR3 size: 15 residues. Germline V gene sequence: CDR1 MDHEN, CDR2 SYDVKM. CDR3 sequence (DNA): TGTGCCAGCAGTTCACCGGGACAGGTGACCTACGAGCAGTACTTC. Translated: CASSSPGQVTYEQYF.

This clone was detected a few times. The chain combines TRBV24-1 with TRBJ2-2; 9 positions agree with TRBD1. There are 16 residues in the CDR3. J was trimmed by 4 bases and V by 3 bases; bases with no gene match: 5. From germline, CDR1 is KGHDR and CDR2 SFDVKD. CDR3 sequence reads: CATSDGDRVGTGELFF. The CDR3 nucleotides read TGTGCCACCAGTGATGGGGACAGGGTGGGCACCGGGGAGCTGTTTTTT.